This T cell receptor beta chain was documented in a study of blood T cell repertoires in COVID-19. Study in general: COVID-19 samples, acute and convalescent, were from the United States, Italy and Spain.

Libraries were prepared by immunoSEQ multiplex PCR; TCRdb keeps only in-frame clonotypes and omits some of them. The sample lists about 160,000 clones, roughly 90% occurring once. J lost 3 bases, V lost 3 bases, and 8 bases had no gene match. The CDR3 spans 16 residues. Looked up from germline, CDR1 is SGHNT and CDR2 is YYREEE (reference sequence). The sequencing input was peripheral blood. The chain links TRBV5-4 to TRBJ2-3, with 9 positions matching TRBD2. This TCR was recovered from a man in his forties or fifties with acute or convalescent COVID-19. The CDR3 here is CASSSRAGGTTDTQYF. The CDR3 nucleotides read TGTGCCAGCAGCTCCCGAGCGGGAGGAACAACAGATACGCAGTATTTT.